The sequence of this T cell receptor (beta chain) was determined in a study of identical twins. The germline V gene has CDR1 MNHNS and CDR2 SASEGT. V dropped 6 bases and J dropped 5 bases, with 19 bases sitting between them. This CDR3 contains 15 residues. TCRdb redid the calling of the 5' RACE reads with MiXCR, one entry per CDR3 protein. The table shows more than 1.5 million distinct CDR3 sequences, with more than 30% occurring only once. The clonotype originates from a newborn girl in good health. Specimen: cord blood. This chain links TRBV6-1 with TRBJ1-1; maybe TRBD1 (6 bases). CDR3 DNA sequence: TGTGCCAGCAGCCTGCTTTGGGGGGCGCGGACTGAAGCTTTCTTT. Translating gives CASSLLWGARTEAFF.